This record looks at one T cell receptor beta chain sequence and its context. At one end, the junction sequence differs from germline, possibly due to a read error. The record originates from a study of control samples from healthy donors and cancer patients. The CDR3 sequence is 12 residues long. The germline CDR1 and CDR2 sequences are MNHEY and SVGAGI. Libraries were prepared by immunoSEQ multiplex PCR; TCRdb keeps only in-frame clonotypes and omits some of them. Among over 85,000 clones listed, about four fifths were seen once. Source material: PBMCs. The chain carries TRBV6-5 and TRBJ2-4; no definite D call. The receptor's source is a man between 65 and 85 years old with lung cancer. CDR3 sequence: CTSRSGGNIQYF. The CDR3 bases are TGTACCAGCAGGTCGGGCGGAAACATTCAGTACTTC.